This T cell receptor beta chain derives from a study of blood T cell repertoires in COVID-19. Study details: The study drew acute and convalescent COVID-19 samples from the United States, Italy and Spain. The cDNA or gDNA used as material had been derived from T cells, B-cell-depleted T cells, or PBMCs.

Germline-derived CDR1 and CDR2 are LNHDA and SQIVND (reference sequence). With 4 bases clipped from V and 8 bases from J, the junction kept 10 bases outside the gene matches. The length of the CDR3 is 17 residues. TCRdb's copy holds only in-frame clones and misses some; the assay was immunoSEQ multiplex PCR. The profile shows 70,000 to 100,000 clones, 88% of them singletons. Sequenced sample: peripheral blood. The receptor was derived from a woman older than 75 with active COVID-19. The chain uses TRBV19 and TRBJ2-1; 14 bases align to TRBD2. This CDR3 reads CASSTRLTSGRADEQFF. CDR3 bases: TGTGCCAGTAGTACCCGATTGACTAGCGGGAGGGCCGATGAGCAGTTCTTC.